This T cell receptor (beta chain) was identified during a study of monozygotic twins with inflammatory bowel disease. The CDR3 is 13 amino acids. The germline CDR1 and CDR2 sequences are LNHDA and SQIVND (reference sequence). With respect to this clonotype: What it binds is unknown.

The RNA usage for each TCR library was around 3,600 ng of total RNA. Two rounds of nested PCR, of around 16 and 10 cycles, were run on TCRalpha and TCRbeta cDNA. Reprocessing the 5' RACE reads, TCRdb reports a single entry for every CDR3 protein and omits DNA. This sample's clone table lists over 130,000 distinct CDR3 sequences. Study-wide points: Healthy co-twins, by inverse Simpson, had higher TCRbeta diversity than their siblings with IBD.

Sequencing used blood. This chain links TRBV19 with TRBJ2-3; absent DNA, TCRdb's TRBD1 call cannot be checked. This sequence originates from a human donor with ulcerative colitis or Crohn's disease, or a healthy co-twin of an affected twin (not recorded which). The CDR3 sequence is CASSLEQGATQYF.